Below, 10 T cell receptor beta chains from the same sample are listed, as sequenced in a study of T cells expressing NK-cell markers. No DNA is given; TCRdb re-called the 5' RACE reads and lists each CDR3 protein once. This sample's table reports hundreds of thousands of distinct CDR3 sequences. Sequenced: blood T cells: a sorted CD56 or NKG2C T cell subset, CD4+ or CD8+ T cells, or bulk PBMC T cells (not recorded which). The receptors stem from a man aged 18 to 30 in good health.

The chain is built from TRBV12-3 or TRBV12-4 and TRBJ1-5; the TCRdb call, TRBD1, lacks DNA for checking. There are 13 residues in the CDR3. The chain's CDR3 is CASSDSSHQPQHF.

The rearrangement uses TRBV7-2 and TRBJ2-1. Germline lookup yields CDR1 SGHTA and CDR2 FQGNSA. The CDR3 loop spans 14 amino acids. The CDR3 spells CASSLAREYNEQFF.

The chain combines TRBV7-9 with TRBJ1-5; TCRdb lists TRBD1, though no DNA is available to test this call. Per germline, CDR1 SEHNR and CDR2 FQNEAQ (reference sequence). The length of the CDR3 is 14 residues. CDR3: CASSPWTGAGSQHF.

The chain recombines TRBV4-1 with TRBJ2-1; TCRdb reports TRBD2, a call that lacks DNA to check it against. This CDR3 spans 15 amino acids. CDR1 is MGHRA and CDR2 is YSYEKL in the germline V gene. The CDR3 region is CASEQVGTSHNEQFF.

J is TRBJ2-7 and V is TRBV28; with no DNA, the TCRdb D assignment of TRBD2 cannot be verified. The germline V gene has CDR1 MDHEN and CDR2 SYDVKM. The CDR3 is 12 residues long. This chain's CDR3 is CASLSGGGEQYF.

The rearrangement links TRBV12-3 or TRBV12-4 to TRBJ2-3; TCRdb selects TRBD1, and the lack of DNA leaves this call unchecked. CDR3 length equals 15 residues. The CDR3 here is CASRATGSLTDTQYF.

This chain uses TRBV6-2 or TRBV6-3 with TRBJ2-7; TCRdb picks TRBD1, but there is no DNA to check that call. The CDR3 loop spans 16 amino acids. The germline V gene encodes CDR1 MNHEY and CDR2 SVGEGT. This chain's CDR3 is CASSYSSRGQGYEQYF.

The CDR3 loop reads CASRVGPTVQFF. V usage is TRBV21-1 and J usage is TRBJ2-1; TCRdb calls TRBD1, which cannot be checked without DNA. TRBV21-1 is shown as a pseudogene. CDR3 size: 12 residues.

The chain joins TRBV24-1 to TRBJ2-3. Germline V lookup: CDR1 KGHDR, CDR2 SFDVKD. This CDR3 is built from 14 residues. This chain's CDR3 is CATSEIQDTDTQYF.

The V and J genes are TRBV12-3 or TRBV12-4 and TRBJ2-5. This CDR3 is 12 amino acids long. The chain's CDR3 is CASSFLEETQYF.